The 32 T cell receptor beta chains reported below all come from one sample, sequenced in a study of immune heterogeneity within non-small cell lung tumors. Using 32 V and 13 J primers, multiplex PCR amplified TCR beta CDR3. In TCRdb, the multiplex PCR reads were re-called with MiXCR into one record per CDR3 protein. The data contain about 12,000 distinct CDR3 sequences, roughly a fifth of them singletons. At about 600 ng per sample, bulk tumor genomic DNA provided the template. The authors collected several far-apart biopsies from each primary tumor during surgery. Curative surgery was undertaken by patients, who had untreated, newly diagnosed non-small cell lung cancer. Sequencing was carried out using lung tumor tissue. The receptors here all came from a man aged 55 to 70 with non-small cell lung cancer.

This clonotype has ten or more counts. V is TRBV18 and J is TRBJ2-7; the D is unclear. The V gene's germline CDR1 is KGHSH and CDR2 LQKENI. The CDR3 extends over 14 amino acids. The germline V and J ends were trimmed by 3 bases and 2 bases, with 11 bases remaining between them. The CDR3 DNA reads as TGTGCCAGCTCACCTGACACACCAGCCTACGAGCAGTACTTC. Its translation: CASSPDTPAYEQYF. The full variable domain, rest sourced from reference TRBV18 and TRBJ2-7, is NAGVMQNPRHLVRRRGQEARLRCSPMKGHSHVYWYRQLPEEGLKFMVYLQKENIIDESGMPKERFSAEFPKEGPSILRIQQVVRGDSAAYFCASSPDTPAYEQYFGPGTRLTVT.

The rearrangement joins TRBV29-1 to TRBJ2-1; 10 bases fit TRBD2. CDR3 length equals 16 residues. Germline V gives CDR1 SQVTM, CDR2 ANQGSEA. Losses at the gene ends were 7 bases for V and 5 bases for J; bases not matched to a gene: 14. The CDR3 nucleotides read TGCAGCGCCAATCCGGTGGCTAGCGGGAGCGACAATGAGCAGTTCTTC. It yields the protein CSANPVASGSDNEQFF.

The chain links TRBV10-3 to TRBJ1-5; the D is unclear. The length of the CDR3 is 14 residues. The germline V gene encodes CDR1 ENHRY and CDR2 SYGVKD. Trimming took 10 bases from V and 2 from J, leaving 15 bases between them. CDR3 loop: CATRGEVGNQPQHF. The CDR3 coding sequence is TGTGCCACCCGTGGAGAGGTGGGCAATCAGCCCCAGCATTTT.

This clonotype was observed many times. The chain recombines TRBV7-6 with TRBJ2-7, with 7 positions matching TRBD1. This CDR3 contains 15 residues. Trimming at V came to 3 bases and at J to 5 bases, leaving 10 bases not matched to a gene. The germline CDR1 and CDR2 sequences are SGHVS and FNYEAQ. This chain's CDR3 is CASSFGTTTGDEQYF. CDR3 DNA sequence: TGTGCCAGCAGCTTTGGGACAACCACAGGGGACGAGCAGTACTTC.

V gene TRBV5-1 combines with J gene TRBJ1-2; D is perhaps TRBD1 (5 bases). There are 13 residues in the CDR3. Germline V CDR1 and CDR2: SGHRS, YFSETQ. V lost 0 bases and J lost 6, with 9 bases in between. The CDR3 coding sequence is TGCGCCAGCAGCTTGGTGGCGGGGGATGGCTACACCTTC. Its translation: CASSLVAGDGYTF.

The rearrangement joins TRBV11-3 to TRBJ2-2; tentatively, D is TRBD1 (6 bases). Trimming took off 4 bases at V and 4 bases at J, with 28 bases between the two ends. The CDR3 sequence is 20 residues long. Germline CDR1 reads SGHNT; CDR2 reads YENEEA. The CDR3 region is CASSSRDNYITPRTTGELFF. The CDR3 DNA reads TGTGCCAGCAGCTCCCGGGACAATTATATTACGCCACGGACCACCGGGGAGCTGTTTTTT.

This clonotype has just a few counts. The chain uses TRBV5-1 and TRBJ1-4; D gene ambiguous. The CDR3 loop spans 15 amino acids. Germline V gene sequence: CDR1 SGHRS, CDR2 YFSETQ. Trimming cost V 0 bases and J 7 bases, with 13 bases left between them. CDR3 amino acids: CASSLVGEEGEKLFF. CDR3 sequence (DNA): TGCGCCAGCAGCTTGGTCGGGGAGGAGGGTGAAAAACTGTTTTTT.

This clonotype was found a few times. This chain joins TRBV15 and TRBJ2-4, with 8 bases aligning to TRBD1. V lost 1 base and J lost 1; bases outside the gene matches: 12. From germline, CDR1 is LNHNV and CDR2 YYDKDF (reference sequence). CDR3 size: 19 residues. CDR3 sequence reads: CATSRGGFGQGAAKNIQYF. The CDR3 region has the DNA TGTGCCACCAGCAGAGGGGGTTTTGGGCAGGGGGCGGCCAAAAACATTCAGTACTTC.

Many counts were recorded for this clonotype. The rearrangement links TRBV30 to TRBJ2-7; D is ambiguous. V was trimmed by 0 bases and J by 1 base, leaving 13 bases between them. CDR1 is GTSNPN, CDR2 SVGIG, per germline (reference sequence). This CDR3 contains 15 residues. CDR3 sequence (DNA): TGTGCCTGGAGTGTACGAGAAAAGCGTTCCTACGAGCAGTACTTC. Amino acids: CAWSVREKRSYEQYF.

This chain uses TRBV7-2 with TRBJ2-7, with TRBD2 identical over 7 bases. The V and J ends lost 2 bases and 4 bases, in that order; junction bases with no gene match: 11. Germline lookup yields CDR1 SGHTA and CDR2 FQGNSA. The CDR3 consists of 16 residues. The CDR3 reads CASSLSSLAVTYEQYF. As DNA, the CDR3 is TGTGCCAGCAGCTTAAGTAGTCTAGCGGTTACTTACGAGCAGTACTTC.

This clonotype was counted between two and nine times. The genes are TRBV3-1 and TRBJ1-2; perhaps TRBD1 as D (5 bases). Per germline, CDR1 LGHDT and CDR2 YNNKEL (reference sequence). Trimming took off 3 bases at V and 4 bases at J, with 15 bases between the two ends. This CDR3 has 15 amino acids. CDR3 sequence: CASSQDLGTAYGYTF. The CDR3 DNA reads as TGTGCCAGCAGCCAGGATCTCGGGACGGCCTATGGCTACACCTTC.

V is TRBV19 and J is TRBJ2-6; D gene ambiguous. The V and J ends lost 8 bases and 0 bases respectively, with 8 bases between them. CDR3 length: 14 residues. Germline V lookup: CDR1 LNHDA, CDR2 SQIVND (reference sequence). The CDR3 is CASGWASGANVLTF. The CDR3 bases are TGTGCCAGTGGGTGGGCCTCTGGGGCCAACGTCCTGACTTTC.

This clonotype was observed many times. The rearrangement links TRBV10-2 to TRBJ1-1; D is perhaps TRBD1 (5 bases). The germline V gene has CDR1 WSHSY and CDR2 SAAADI. The CDR3 length is 14 residues. V was pared by 3 bases and J by 4 bases, with 12 bases between. CDR3 region: CASSEIGDRTEAFF. As DNA, the CDR3 is TGCGCCAGCAGTGAAATAGGGGATCGCACTGAAGCTTTCTTT.

To note about this clonotype: With a much larger clone just one base away, this may be a read error. The CDR3 nucleotides are TGTGCCAGTAGTATGAAACGGACAGGGGACGGGAATGAGCAGTTCTTC. Its protein product is CASSMKRTGDGNEQFF. The chain carries TRBV19 and TRBJ2-1; 9 bases are shared with TRBD1. From germline, CDR1 is LNHDA and CDR2 SQIVND (reference sequence). The CDR3 runs to 16 residues. The ends lost 3 bases at V and 7 bases at J; junction bases unmatched: 10.

V gene TRBV6-4 combines with J gene TRBJ1-2; D ambiguous. The V gene's germline CDR1 is MRHNA and CDR2 SNTAGT. The CDR3 contains 13 residues. V shed 3 bases and J shed 2 bases, with 7 bases lying between them. CDR3 nucleotides: TGTGCCAGCAGTGAAGAGCCCAACTATGGCTACACCTTC. It codes for CASSEEPNYGYTF.

By share, this clonotype ranks as medium-sized. V is TRBV30 and J is TRBJ1-6; 8 bases map to TRBD1. Germline CDR1 is GTSNPN and CDR2 is SVGIG (reference sequence). The V and J ends lost 2 bases and 7 bases, in that order; junction bases with no gene match: 4. CDR3 length: 14 amino acids. The CDR3 protein is CAWSLGQGNSPLHF. CDR3 sequence (DNA): TGTGCCTGGAGTCTTGGACAGGGAAATTCACCCCTCCACTTT.

Relative to its sample, this clonotype is medium-sized. This chain uses TRBV4-2 with TRBJ2-6, with no clear D. CDR3 length: 18 amino acids. In germline, CDR1 is LGHNA, CDR2 YNFKEQ. Trimming took off 1 base at V and 2 bases at J, with 15 bases between the two ends. The CDR3 sequence is CASSQAEGRGTGANVLTF. As DNA, the CDR3 is TGTGCCAGCAGCCAAGCCGAAGGACGTGGGACTGGGGCCAACGTCCTGACTTTC.

The chain couples TRBV7-9 to TRBJ1-2; weak D call: TRBD1 (5 bases). This CDR3 contains 14 residues. V gave up 4 bases and J gave up 4 bases, with 13 bases separating them. Germline CDR1 reads SEHNR; CDR2 reads FQNEAQ (reference sequence). CDR3 in amino acids: CASSCGGDFYGYTF. The CDR3 DNA reads as TGTGCCAGCAGCTGCGGAGGGGACTTCTATGGCTACACCTTC.

This clonotype has a handful of counts. CDR3 DNA sequence: TGTGCCAGCTCTCGAGGGACAGGGAGTTACAATGAGCAGTTCTTC. This encodes CASSRGTGSYNEQFF. The rearrangement links TRBV18 to TRBJ2-1; 9 bases are a match to TRBD1. The CDR3 totals 15 residues. CDR1 is KGHSH and CDR2 is LQKENI in the germline V gene. J was trimmed by 4 bases and V by 6 bases; bases with no gene match: 7.

In its sample, this clonotype was seen once. The chain combines TRBV5-4 with TRBJ2-1, with 10 bases identical to TRBD2. The trim removed 6 bases at V and 6 bases at J, leaving 6 bases unmatched. Germline V gives CDR1 SGHNT, CDR2 YYREEE (reference sequence). The CDR3 contains 14 residues. The CDR3 is CASKGAGGINEQFF. In nucleotides, the CDR3 is TGTGCCAGCAAAGGAGCGGGAGGGATCAATGAGCAGTTCTTC.

The chain has TRBV10-1 and TRBJ1-4; 9 positions match TRBD1. CDR3 length: 14 residues. CDR1 is WNHNN, CDR2 SYGVQD, per germline (reference sequence). The ends lost 10 bases at V and 8 bases at J; junction bases unmatched: 11. CDR3 sequence: CANSSGTGHEKLFF. The CDR3 DNA follows: TGCGCCAACAGCTCCGGGACAGGGCACGAAAAACTGTTTTTT.

The chain has TRBV20-1 and TRBJ1-2; 10 positions match TRBD1. CDR1 is DFQATT and CDR2 is SNEGSKA in the germline V gene (reference sequence). This CDR3 has 14 amino acids. Trimming cost V 2 bases and J 4 bases; bases outside gene matches: 4. CDR3 in amino acids: CSARWDRGGYGYTF. The CDR3 coding sequence is TGCAGTGCTAGATGGGACAGGGGCGGCTATGGCTACACCTTC.

This rearrangement joins TRBV5-1 to TRBJ1-4; weak D call: TRBD1 (5 bases). This CDR3 has 15 residues. The germline V gene encodes CDR1 SGHRS and CDR2 YFSETQ. V was trimmed by 4 bases and J by 5 bases, leaving 15 bases between them. CDR3 sequence: CASSPLGGVNEKLFF. In DNA, the CDR3 is TGCGCCAGCAGCCCCCTTGGGGGAGTCAATGAAAAACTGTTTTTT.

This clonotype is deemed medium-sized (0.01 to 0.1%). The rearrangement links TRBV6-1 to TRBJ2-2; 8 nucleotides align to TRBD1. CDR1 MNHNS and CDR2 SASEGT come from the germline V gene. J lost 3 bases, V lost 6 bases, and 6 bases had no gene match. The CDR3 is 15 residues long. CDR3 in amino acids: CASRQGGRDTGELFF. CDR3 bases: TGTGCCAGCAGACAGGGGGGCAGGGACACCGGGGAGCTGTTTTTT.

This clonotype occurred many times. The V gene is TRBV2, the J gene TRBJ2-1, with 12 bases identical to TRBD2. The CDR3 loop spans 16 amino acids. After removal of 4 bases from V and 6 bases from J, the junction contained 7 bases not matched to a gene. CDR1 SNHLY and CDR2 FYNNEI come from the germline V gene. The CDR3 here is CASSGGLAGGPNEQFF. The DNA of the CDR3 is TGTGCCAGCAGTGGGGGCCTAGCGGGAGGGCCCAATGAGCAGTTCTTC.

This clonotype is labeled as medium-sized. V and J are TRBV10-1 and TRBJ2-7; D is tentatively TRBD1 or TRBD2 (7 bases each). The CDR3 loop spans 17 amino acids. Germline V lookup: CDR1 WNHNN, CDR2 SYGVQD (reference sequence). The germline V and J ends were trimmed by 3 bases and 4 bases, with 22 bases remaining between them. Here the CDR3 DNA reads TGCGCCAGCAGTGACCTCTCCCGGGAGGCAGGGGGATACGAGCAGTACTTC. It is translated as CASSDLSREAGGYEQYF.

The chain carries TRBV20-1 and TRBJ2-1, with D possibly being TRBD2 (6 bases). This CDR3 is built from 14 residues. Germline V lookup: CDR1 DFQATT, CDR2 SNEGSKA (reference sequence). Between the trimmed V and J ends, which lost 5 bases and 2 bases, there was a span of 13 bases. Here the CDR3 reads CSAPVEGPYNEQFF. Here the CDR3 DNA reads TGCAGTGCTCCGGTGGAGGGTCCCTACAATGAGCAGTTCTTC.

The sample holds a few counts of this clonotype. The chain uses TRBV9 and TRBJ2-3; perhaps TRBD2 as D (6 bases). The CDR3 loop spans 16 amino acids. The germline CDR1 and CDR2 sequences are SGDLS and YYNGEE. Trimming pared 3 bases from V and 1 base from J, leaving 15 bases between. CDR3: CASSETLGGGTDTQYF. The CDR3 DNA reads as TGTGCCAGCAGCGAGACCCTCGGAGGGGGCACAGATACGCAGTATTTT. Full variable domain (outside the CDR3, taken from reference TRBV9 and TRBJ2-3): DSGVTQTPKHLITATGQRVTLRCSPRSGDLSVYWYQQSLDQGLQFLIQYYNGEERAKGNILERFSAQQFPDLHSELNLSSLELGDSALYFCASSETLGGGTDTQYFGPGTRLTVL.

Comment on this clonotype: A junction end diverges from the germline sequence, so it may reflect a read error. This chain uses TRBV9 with TRBJ1-1; D is unresolved. The CDR3 consists of 14 residues. From germline, CDR1 is SGDLS and CDR2 YYNGEE. The CDR3 region has the DNA TGTGCCAGGAGCGTCAGGCCAATTAACACTGAAGCTTTCTTT. It codes for CARSVRPINTEAFF.

The chain recombines TRBV24-1 with TRBJ2-1; 7 positions agree with TRBD2. The CDR3 loop spans 16 amino acids. CDR1 and CDR2 from the germline V gene are KGHDR and SFDVKD. V dropped 5 bases and J dropped 3; count of bases not matched to a gene: 9. The CDR3 nucleotides are TGTGCCACCAGTGGGGAGGCGGGAGCAATCTACAATGAGCAGTTCTTC. This translates into CATSGEAGAIYNEQFF.

This clonotype is medium-sized by share. The DNA of the CDR3 is TGCAGTGCTAATGAATTACAGGGGGACGAGCAGTACTTC. Translating gives CSANELQGDEQYF. The chain carries TRBV20-1 and TRBJ2-7; 8 nucleotides align to TRBD1. Germline V CDR1 and CDR2: DFQATT, SNEGSKA (reference sequence). The CDR3 is 13 amino acids. Trimming at V came to 4 bases and at J to 5 bases, leaving 7 bases not matched to a gene.

The chain is built from TRBV7-9 and TRBJ2-7; D may be TRBD1 (6 bases). The V end lost 5 bases, the J end lost 0 bases, and 17 bases lay between the germline ends. Germline CDR1 is SEHNR and CDR2 is FQNEAQ (reference sequence). The CDR3 is 16 residues long. CDR3 loop: CASSIQPGHPSYEQYF. DNA of the CDR3: TGTGCCAGCAGCATACAACCGGGACACCCCTCCTACGAGCAGTACTTC.